This T cell receptor (beta chain) is from a study of blood T cells in healthy people across ages. Looking at the study overall: Capturing about one barcoded beta molecule per two T cells was achieved by template switching. Notes on the study in general: Age brought a roughly linear fall in TCR beta diversity measured per million T cells. CMV infection status of these donors was not known.

The CDR3 loop spans 16 amino acids. Germline lookup yields CDR1 DFQATT and CDR2 SNEGSKA (reference sequence). Remarks on this clonotype: Its antigen is undetermined.

Isolation recovered at least 6 million PBMCs from every sample. Alongside a J-beta primer mix, a sample-barcoded 5' primer served in a second PCR lasting about 6 to 12 cycles. TCRdb re-analysed the 5' RACE reads in MiXCR, keeping a single row per CDR3 protein. The table records about a million distinct CDR3 sequences, 35% to 40% of them present only once. The rearrangement links TRBV20-1 to TRBJ1-4; possibly TRBD1 for D (6 bases). Sequencing was carried out using blood. The origin of this receptor is a man younger than 35 in good health. The CDR3 coding sequence is TGCAGCGCTGAGACGGATGATGGACAGCACGGACGGGAACTGTTTTTT. Translated: CSAETDDGQHGRELFF.